These T cell receptor beta chains were read from a single sample in a study of early T cells in non-severe SARS-CoV-2 infection. One entry per CDR3 protein, called by TCRdb with MiXCR from the 5' RACE reads. The sample holds about 58,000 distinct CDR3 sequences, around an eighth seen once. The source material was whole blood. The source is an adult who was a healthcare worker with PCR-confirmed SARS-CoV-2 infection or an uninfected control (not recorded which). CDR3s include the opening cysteine and the closing phenylalanine or tryptophan. The order of the fields is D gene, J gene, clone size, V gene, CDR3 protein, CDR3 DNA. A D gene is named only where the DNA matches it firmly. Not every row has a clone size; where given, it reads once, few, many or a size class.

D: .
J: TRBJ1-5
size: many
V: TRBV3-1
CDR3: CASSQGKLNRDTGRNQPQHF
DNA: TGTGCCAGCAGCCAAGGTAAATTAAACCGGGACACCGGGCGAAATCAGCCCCAGCATTTT

D: .
J: TRBJ1-1
size: .
V: TRBV4-2
CDR3: CASSSPGTYTEAFF
DNA: TGTGCCAGCAGCTCCCCCGGAACCTACACTGAAGCTTTCTTT

D: .
J: TRBJ2-5
size: many
V: TRBV29-1
CDR3: CSVEELAGETQYF
DNA: TGCAGCGTTGAAGAACTAGCCGGAGAGACCCAGTACTTC

D: TRBD2
J: TRBJ2-4
size: few
V: TRBV23-1
CDR3: CAGGDGLAKNIQYF
DNA: TGCGCTGGGGGGGACGGACTAGCCAAAAACATTCAGTACTTC

D: .
J: TRBJ2-1
size: few
V: TRBV4-2
CDR3: CASSQVTGPPYNEQFF
DNA: TGTGCCAGCAGCCAGGTTACGGGACCTCCTTACAATGAGCAGTTCTTC

D: .
J: TRBJ1-1
size: many
V: TRBV6-5
CDR3: CASSQTSMNTEAFF
DNA: TGTGCCAGCAGCCAGACAAGTATGAACACTGAAGCTTTCTTT

D: TRBD1
J: TRBJ1-6
size: many
V: TRBV28
CDR3: CASSRAKGQHSPLHF
DNA: TGTGCCAGCAGTCGCGCCAAGGGACAGCACTCACCCCTCCACTTT

D: .
J: TRBJ2-7
size: few
V: TRBV6-4
CDR3: CASSTYEQYF
DNA: TGTGCCAGCAGTACCTACGAGCAGTACTTC

D: TRBD2
J: TRBJ2-4
size: .
V: TRBV12-3/TRBV12-4
CDR3: CASSKPGLSYIQYF
DNA: TGTGCCAGCAGTAAACCGGGACTATCGTACATTCAGTACTTC

D: .
J: TRBJ2-1
size: .
V: TRBV28
CDR3: CASKLTDNEQFF
DNA: TGTGCCAGCAAACTGACAGACAATGAGCAGTTCTTC

D: .
J: TRBJ1-2
size: few
V: TRBV6-2/TRBV6-3
CDR3: CASWTLYGYTF
DNA: TGTGCCAGCTGGACACTCTATGGCTACACCTTC

D: TRBD2
J: TRBJ2-3
size: many
V: TRBV5-6
CDR3: CASSLGIAGDTDTQYF
DNA: TGTGCCAGCAGCTTGGGGATAGCGGGTGACACAGATACGCAGTATTTT

D: .
J: TRBJ2-5
size: many
V: TRBV29-1
CDR3: CSVLTSAETQYF
DNA: TGCAGCGTCCTTACGAGTGCAGAGACCCAGTACTTC

D: .
J: TRBJ2-7
size: many
V: TRBV21-1
CDR3: CASSKEGHREVSKSDEQYF
DNA: TGTGCCAGCAGCAAAGAAGGGCACAGGGAGGTGTCTAAGTCCGACGAGCAGTACTTC

D: TRBD2
J: TRBJ2-7
size: many
V: TRBV18
CDR3: CASSPTSGTVSLEQYF
DNA: TGTGCCAGCTCACCGACTAGCGGGACGGTTTCCCTCGAGCAGTACTTC

D: .
J: TRBJ2-3
size: few
V: TRBV4-2
CDR3: CASTLGTAGRDTQYF
DNA: TGTGCCAGCACCCTCGGGACCGCGGGCCGGGATACGCAGTATTTT

D: TRBD2
J: TRBJ2-3
size: many
V: TRBV27
CDR3: CASSFRLAGQTDTQYF
DNA: TGTGCCAGCAGTTTCCGACTAGCGGGACAAACAGATACGCAGTATTTT

D: .
J: TRBJ2-3
size: many
V: TRBV23-1
CDR3: CASKYPPSFTDTQYF
DNA: TGCGCCAGCAAGTATCCCCCTTCGTTCACAGATACGCAGTATTTT

D: .
J: TRBJ1-1
size: .
V: TRBV5-1
CDR3: CASSPLMNTEAFF
DNA: TGCGCCAGCAGCCCGTTGATGAACACTGAAGCTTTCTTT

D: .
J: TRBJ1-6
size: once
V: TRBV28
CDR3: CASSRVLTDADNSPLHF
DNA: TGTGCCAGCAGTCGAGTCCTCACAGATGCGGATAATTCACCCCTCCACTTT

D: TRBD1
J: TRBJ2-7
size: .
V: TRBV5-1
CDR3: CASSPSPTGSPYEQYF
DNA: TGCGCCAGCAGCCCCTCTCCGACAGGGTCCCCCTACGAGCAGTACTTC

D: .
J: TRBJ1-6
size: many
V: TRBV6-5
CDR3: CASSYNRRGSQPLHF
DNA: TGTGCCAGCAGTTACAACCGCAGGGGCTCCCAACCCCTCCACTTT

D: .
J: TRBJ2-1
size: many
V: TRBV20-1
CDR3: CSARDRSLPYNEQFF
DNA: TGCAGTGCTAGAGATCGATCCTTACCTTACAATGAGCAGTTCTTC

D: TRBD2
J: TRBJ2-1
size: few
V: TRBV29-1
CDR3: CSVSSGNHNEQFF
DNA: TGCAGCGTCTCTAGCGGGAACCACAATGAGCAGTTCTTC

D: .
J: TRBJ2-1
size: many
V: TRBV18
CDR3: CASSPYPGASSYNEQFF
DNA: TGTGCCAGCTCACCGTACCCCGGCGCCAGCTCCTACAATGAGCAGTTCTTC

D: TRBD2
J: TRBJ2-1
size: many
V: TRBV7-3
CDR3: CASSLTSGVYNEQFF
DNA: TGTGCCAGCAGCTTAACTAGCGGGGTTTACAATGAGCAGTTCTTC

D: .
J: TRBJ1-2
size: many
V: TRBV29-1
CDR3: CSVDKGDYGYTF
DNA: TGCAGCGTTGATAAGGGAGACTATGGCTACACCTTC

D: .
J: TRBJ2-3
size: .
V: TRBV18
CDR3: CASSPQGYLTDTQYF
DNA: TGTGCCAGCTCACCGCAGGGGTACCTAACAGATACGCAGTATTTT

D: TRBD2
J: TRBJ2-5
size: many
V: TRBV2
CDR3: CASKEWAGGPSETQYF
DNA: TGTGCCAGCAAGGAATGGGCGGGAGGGCCCTCGGAGACCCAGTACTTC

D: .
J: TRBJ1-2
size: few
V: TRBV14
CDR3: CASSPSSTGAWGYTF
DNA: TGTGCCAGCAGCCCCTCCTCGACGGGGGCGTGGGGCTACACCTTC

D: .
J: TRBJ2-2
size: many
V: TRBV18
CDR3: CASSPGASNTGELFF
DNA: TGTGCCAGCTCACCAGGGGCATCGAACACCGGGGAGCTGTTTTTT

D: TRBD2
J: TRBJ2-1
size: few
V: TRBV5-1
CDR3: CASSEAGVLDNEQFF
DNA: TGCGCCAGCAGTGAGGCGGGAGTGTTGGACAATGAGCAGTTCTTC